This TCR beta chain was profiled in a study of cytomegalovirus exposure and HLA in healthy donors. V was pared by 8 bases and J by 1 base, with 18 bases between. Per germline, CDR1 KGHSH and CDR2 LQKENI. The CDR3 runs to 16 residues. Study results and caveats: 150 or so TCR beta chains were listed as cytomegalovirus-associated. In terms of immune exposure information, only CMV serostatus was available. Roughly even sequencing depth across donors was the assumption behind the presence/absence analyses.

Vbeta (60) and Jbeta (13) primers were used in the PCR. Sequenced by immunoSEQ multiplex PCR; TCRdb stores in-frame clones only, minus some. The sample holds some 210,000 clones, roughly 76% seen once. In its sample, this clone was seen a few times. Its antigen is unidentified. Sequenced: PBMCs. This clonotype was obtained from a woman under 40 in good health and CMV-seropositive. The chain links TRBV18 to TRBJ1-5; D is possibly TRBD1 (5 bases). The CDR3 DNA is TGTGCCAGCGCCGAAACTTCGCGGGGGAGCAATCAGCCCCAGCATTTT. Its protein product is CASAETSRGSNQPQHF.